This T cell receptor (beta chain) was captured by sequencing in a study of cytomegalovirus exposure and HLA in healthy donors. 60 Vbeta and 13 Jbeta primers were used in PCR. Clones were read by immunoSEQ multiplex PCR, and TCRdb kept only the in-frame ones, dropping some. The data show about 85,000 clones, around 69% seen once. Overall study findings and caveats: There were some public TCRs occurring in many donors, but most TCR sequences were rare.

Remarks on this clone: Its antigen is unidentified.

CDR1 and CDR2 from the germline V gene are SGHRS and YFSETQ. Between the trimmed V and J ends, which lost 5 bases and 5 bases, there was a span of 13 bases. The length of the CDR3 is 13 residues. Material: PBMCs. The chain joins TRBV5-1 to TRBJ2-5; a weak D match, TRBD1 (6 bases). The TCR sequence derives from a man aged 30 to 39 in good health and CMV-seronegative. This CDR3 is CASRRQARETQYF. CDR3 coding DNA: TGCGCCAGCAGACGACAGGCCCGGGAGACCCAGTACTTC.